This T cell receptor beta chain was captured in a study of T cell responses to AZD1222 COVID-19 vaccine. Study-level background: Samples with a second dose at about 4 or about 12 weeks were pooled together. The study's findings and limits: Repertoire sampling occurred only after the peak T cell response. Elevations in Spike-specific TCR breadth and depth followed administration of two AZD1222 doses.

As regards this clone: What it binds is unknown.

Assay: immunoSEQ multiplex PCR; the TCRdb copy retains only in-frame clones and omits some. Here the sample spans some 200,000 clones, approximately 91% being singletons. This specimen was peripheral blood, taken on day 0 of AZD1222 vaccination. The clonotype comes from an adult in good health.

The CDR3 region has the DNA TGCGCCAGCATCGACTCTAGGGGGGGTGACACCATATATTTT. Translated: CASIDSRGGDTIYF. The chain has TRBV10-2 and TRBJ1-3, with D maybe TRBD1 (6 bases). V dropped 7 bases and J dropped 8 bases, with 18 bases sitting between them. This CDR3 contains 14 residues. The germline gives CDR1 WSHSY, CDR2 SAAADI.